These 7 T cell receptor beta chains originate from one sample sequenced in a study of CD8+ T cells in alopecia areata. Reverse transcribed after extraction, RNA yielded cDNA as the sequencing template. The data were produced by immunoSEQ multiplex PCR, yet TCRdb's version contains in-frame clones alone and is incomplete. Counted here are some 190,000 clones, more than 55% occurring once; the ten biggest clones make up roughly 0.71%. Treatment described: oral pan-JAK inhibitor, 5-10 mg twice daily. The sequenced sample was CD4+ T cells sorted from blood, obtained at week 4, from a patient treated with tofacitinib. All receptors derive from a human donor with alopecia areata.

This chain connects TRBV7-7 to TRBJ2-5; TRBD2 is a possible D gene (5 bases). The CDR3 sequence is 12 residues long. Trimming removed 5 bases at V and 5 bases at J, with 9 bases between. Germline assignment: CDR1 SSHAT and CDR2 FNYEAQ (reference sequence). The CDR3 loop reads CASSPPGETQYF. CDR3 nucleotide sequence: TGTGCCAGCAGCCCTCCGGGGGAGACCCAGTACTTC.

The chain couples TRBV5-4 to TRBJ1-4; TRBD1 agrees at 9 bases. CDR1 is SGHNT, CDR2 YYREEE, per germline (reference sequence). J gave up 6 bases and V 1 base, and 1 base lay outside the gene matches. The CDR3 runs to 14 residues. The CDR3 bases are TGTGCCAGCAGCTTGAGACAGGGGGATGAAAAACTGTTTTTT. Translating it yields CASSLRQGDEKLFF. The whole variable domain, filled in from reference TRBV5-4 and TRBJ1-4, reads ETGVTQSPTHLIKTRGQQVTLRCSSQSGHNTVSWYQQALGQGPQFIFQYYREEENGRGNFPPRFSGLQFPNYSSELNVNALELDDSALYLCASSLRQGDEKLFFGSGTQLSVL.

In regard to this clone: This sample includes further DNA sequences coding for the same CDR3. The chain combines TRBV5-1 with TRBJ2-1; 8 nucleotides match TRBD1. The V gene end was trimmed by 2 bases and the J gene end by 0 bases; junction bases not matched to a gene: 1. This CDR3 region has 15 residues. CDR1 and CDR2 from the germline V gene are SGHRS and YFSETQ. The CDR3 is CASSLGQGSYNEQFF. Here the CDR3 DNA reads TGCGCCAGCAGCTTAGGACAGGGCTCCTACAATGAGCAGTTCTTC.

V gene TRBV19 combines with J gene TRBJ1-1, with 7 bases that match TRBD1. J was trimmed by 8 bases and V by 6 bases; bases with no gene match: 6. The germline CDR1 and CDR2 sequences are LNHDA and SQIVND (reference sequence). This CDR3 contains 12 residues. The CDR3 is CASSDRVGEAFF. CDR3 nucleotides: TGTGCCAGTAGCGACAGGGTTGGAGAAGCTTTCTTT.

The genes are TRBV30 and TRBJ2-3, with D uncertain. Trimming cost V 4 bases and J 6 bases, with 14 bases left between them. Per the germline V gene, CDR1 is GTSNPN and CDR2 is SVGIG (reference sequence). CDR3 size: 13 residues. The DNA of the CDR3 is TGTGCCTGGAACCCCGCCCCCAGCGATACGCAGTATTTT. This encodes CAWNPAPSDTQYF.

The V gene is TRBV6-1, the J gene TRBJ1-1, with D maybe TRBD1 (5 bases). This CDR3 is built from 15 residues. Trimming removed 5 bases at V and 1 base at J, with 14 bases between. Per the germline V gene, CDR1 is MNHNS and CDR2 is SASEGT. CDR3 in amino acids: CASSRDAGPNTEAFF. CDR3 bases: TGTGCCAGCAGTCGGGACGCCGGGCCGAACACTGAAGCTTTCTTT.

The CDR3 nucleotides read TGCGCCAGCAGGATCCGACTAAACTATGGCTACACCTTC. Translation gives CASRIRLNYGYTF. The rearrangement joins TRBV5-1 to TRBJ1-2; no definite D call. CDR1 is SGHRS, CDR2 YFSETQ, per germline. V lost 5 bases, J lost 2 bases, and 10 bases lay in between. This CDR3 comprises 13 residues.